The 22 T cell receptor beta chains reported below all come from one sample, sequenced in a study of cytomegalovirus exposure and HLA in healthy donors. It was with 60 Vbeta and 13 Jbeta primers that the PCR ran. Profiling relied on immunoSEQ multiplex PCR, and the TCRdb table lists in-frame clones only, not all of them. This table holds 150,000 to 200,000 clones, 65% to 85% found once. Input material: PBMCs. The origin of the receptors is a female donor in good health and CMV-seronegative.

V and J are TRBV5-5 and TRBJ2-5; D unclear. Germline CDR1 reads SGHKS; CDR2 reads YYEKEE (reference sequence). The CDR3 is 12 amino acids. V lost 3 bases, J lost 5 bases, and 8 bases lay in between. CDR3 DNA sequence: TGTGCCAGCAGCTCTCAGTTGGAGACCCAGTACTTC. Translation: CASSSQLETQYF.

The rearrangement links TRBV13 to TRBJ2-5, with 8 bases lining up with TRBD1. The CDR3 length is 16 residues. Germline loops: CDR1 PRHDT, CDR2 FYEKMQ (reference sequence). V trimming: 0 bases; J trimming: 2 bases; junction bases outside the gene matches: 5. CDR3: CASSLGVTGVQETQYF. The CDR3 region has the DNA TGTGCCAGCAGCTTAGGTGTGACAGGGGTTCAAGAGACCCAGTACTTC.

The CDR3 is CASGGHTNTEAFF. For the CDR3, the DNA is TGTGCCAGCGGGGGACATACGAACACTGAAGCTTTCTTT. The chain combines TRBV6-1 with TRBJ1-1, with TRBD1 as a possible D gene (6 bases). Deletions cut 8 bases from V and 1 base from J, with 11 bases between. The CDR3 length is 13 residues. Germline assignment: CDR1 MNHNS and CDR2 SASEGT.

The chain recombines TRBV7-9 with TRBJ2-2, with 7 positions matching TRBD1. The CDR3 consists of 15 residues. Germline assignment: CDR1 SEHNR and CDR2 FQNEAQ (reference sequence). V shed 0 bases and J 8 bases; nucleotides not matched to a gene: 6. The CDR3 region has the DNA TGTGCCAGCAGCTTAGCAGCCACAGGGGAGGGGGAGCTGTTTTTT. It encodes CASSLAATGEGELFF.

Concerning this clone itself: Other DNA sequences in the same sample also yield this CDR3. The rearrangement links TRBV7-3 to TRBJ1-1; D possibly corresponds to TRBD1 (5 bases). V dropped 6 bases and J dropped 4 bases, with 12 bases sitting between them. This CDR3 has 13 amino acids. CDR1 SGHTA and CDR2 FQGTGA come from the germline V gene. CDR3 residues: CASSLREGTEAFF. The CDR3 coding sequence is TGTGCCAGCAGTCTCAGGGAGGGCACTGAAGCTTTCTTT.

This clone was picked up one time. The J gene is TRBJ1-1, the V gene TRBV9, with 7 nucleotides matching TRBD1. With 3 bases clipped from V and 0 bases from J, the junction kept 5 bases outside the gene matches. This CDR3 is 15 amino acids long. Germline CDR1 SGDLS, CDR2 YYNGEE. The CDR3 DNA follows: TGTGCCAGCAGCGGGGCGACAGGGATGAACACTGAAGCTTTCTTT. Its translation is CASSGATGMNTEAFF.

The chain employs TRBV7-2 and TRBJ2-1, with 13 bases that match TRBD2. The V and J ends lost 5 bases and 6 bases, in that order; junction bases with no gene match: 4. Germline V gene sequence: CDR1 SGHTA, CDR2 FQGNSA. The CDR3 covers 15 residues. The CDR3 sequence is CASSPRLAGGNEQFF. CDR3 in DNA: TGTGCCAGCAGCCCCCGACTAGCGGGAGGCAATGAGCAGTTCTTC.

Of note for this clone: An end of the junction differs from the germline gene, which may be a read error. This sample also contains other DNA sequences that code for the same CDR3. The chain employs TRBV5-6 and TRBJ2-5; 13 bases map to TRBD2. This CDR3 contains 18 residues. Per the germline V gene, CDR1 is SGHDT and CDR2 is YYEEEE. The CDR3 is CASSLEQTSGRAWETQYF. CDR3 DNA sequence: TGCGCCAGCAGCTTGGAACAAACTAGCGGGAGGGCCTGGGAGACCCAGTACTTC.

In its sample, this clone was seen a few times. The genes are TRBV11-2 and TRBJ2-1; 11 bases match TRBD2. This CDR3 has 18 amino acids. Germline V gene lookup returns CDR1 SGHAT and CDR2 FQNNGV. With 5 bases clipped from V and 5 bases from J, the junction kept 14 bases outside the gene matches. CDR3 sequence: CASSLGFIAGGGDNEQFF. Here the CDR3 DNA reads TGTGCCAGCAGCCTAGGGTTCATAGCGGGAGGGGGGGACAATGAGCAGTTCTTC.

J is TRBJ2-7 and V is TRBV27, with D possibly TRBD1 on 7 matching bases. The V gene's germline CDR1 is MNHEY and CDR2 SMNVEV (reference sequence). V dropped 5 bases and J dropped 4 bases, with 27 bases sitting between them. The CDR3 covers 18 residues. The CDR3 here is CASSPSEGDSLESYEQYF. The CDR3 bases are TGTGCCAGCAGTCCCTCGGAGGGGGACAGCCTAGAATCGTACGAGCAGTACTTC.

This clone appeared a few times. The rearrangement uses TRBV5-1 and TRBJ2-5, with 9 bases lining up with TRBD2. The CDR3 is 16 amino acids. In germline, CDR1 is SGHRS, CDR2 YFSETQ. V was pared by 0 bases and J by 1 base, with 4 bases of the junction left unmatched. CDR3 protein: CASSLALRGGQETQYF. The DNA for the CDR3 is TGCGCCAGCAGCTTGGCCTTGCGGGGGGGCCAAGAGACCCAGTACTTC.

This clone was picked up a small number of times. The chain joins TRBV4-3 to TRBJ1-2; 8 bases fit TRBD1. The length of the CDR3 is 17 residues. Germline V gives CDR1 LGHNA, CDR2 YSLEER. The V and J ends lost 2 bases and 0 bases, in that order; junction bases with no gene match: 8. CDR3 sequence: CASSQRLQGVANYGYTF. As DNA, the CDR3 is TGCGCCAGCAGCCAACGCCTACAGGGGGTAGCTAACTATGGCTACACCTTC.

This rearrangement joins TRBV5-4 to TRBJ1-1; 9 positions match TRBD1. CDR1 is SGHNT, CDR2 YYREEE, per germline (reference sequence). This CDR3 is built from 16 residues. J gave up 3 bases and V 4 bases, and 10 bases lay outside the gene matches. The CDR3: CASSALQGARDTEAFF. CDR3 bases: TGTGCCAGCAGCGCCCTACAGGGGGCGAGGGACACTGAAGCTTTCTTT.

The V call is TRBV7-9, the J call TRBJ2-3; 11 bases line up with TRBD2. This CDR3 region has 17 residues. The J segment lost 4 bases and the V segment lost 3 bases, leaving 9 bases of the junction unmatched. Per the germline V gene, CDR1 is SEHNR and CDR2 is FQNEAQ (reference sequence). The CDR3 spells CASSFRLAGGPADTQYF. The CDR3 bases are TGTGCCAGCAGCTTCAGATTAGCGGGAGGGCCGGCAGATACGCAGTATTTT.

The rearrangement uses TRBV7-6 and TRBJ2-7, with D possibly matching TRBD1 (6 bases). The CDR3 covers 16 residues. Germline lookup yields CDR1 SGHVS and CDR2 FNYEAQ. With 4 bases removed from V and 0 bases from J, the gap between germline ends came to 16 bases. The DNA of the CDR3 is TGTGCCAGCAGCTCTCCCTCAGGGGTCAGCTCCTACGAGCAGTACTTC. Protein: CASSSPSGVSSYEQYF.

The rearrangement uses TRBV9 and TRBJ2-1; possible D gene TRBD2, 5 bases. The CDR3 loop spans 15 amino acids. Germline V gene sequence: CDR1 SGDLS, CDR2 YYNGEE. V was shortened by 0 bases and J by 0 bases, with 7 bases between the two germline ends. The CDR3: CASSVDSASYNEQFF. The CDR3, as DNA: TGTGCCAGCAGCGTAGATAGCGCCTCCTACAATGAGCAGTTCTTC.

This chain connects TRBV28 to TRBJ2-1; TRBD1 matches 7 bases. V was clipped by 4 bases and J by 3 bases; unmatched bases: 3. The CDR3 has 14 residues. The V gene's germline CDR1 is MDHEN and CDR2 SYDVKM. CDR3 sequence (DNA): TGTGCCAGCAGTTCGGGACAGAACTACAATGAGCAGTTCTTC. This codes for CASSSGQNYNEQFF. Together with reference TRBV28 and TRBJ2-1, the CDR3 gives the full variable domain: DVKVTQSSRYLVKRTGEKVFLECVQDMDHENMFWYRQDPGLGLRLIYFSYDVKMKEKGDIPEGYSVSREKKERFSLILESASTNQTSMYLCASSSGQNYNEQFFGPGTRLTVL.

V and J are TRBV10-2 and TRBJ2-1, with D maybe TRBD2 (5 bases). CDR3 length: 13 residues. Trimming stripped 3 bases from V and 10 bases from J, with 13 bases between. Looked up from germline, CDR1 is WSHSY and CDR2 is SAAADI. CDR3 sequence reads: CASSDPGVVEQFF. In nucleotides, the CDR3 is TGCGCCAGCAGTGATCCCGGGGTGGTGGAGCAGTTCTTC.

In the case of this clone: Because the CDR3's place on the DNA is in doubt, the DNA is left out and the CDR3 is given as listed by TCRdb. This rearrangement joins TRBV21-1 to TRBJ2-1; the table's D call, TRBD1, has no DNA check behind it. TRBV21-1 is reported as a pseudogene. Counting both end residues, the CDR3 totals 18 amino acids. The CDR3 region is CASSKFEVGRGSYNEQFF.

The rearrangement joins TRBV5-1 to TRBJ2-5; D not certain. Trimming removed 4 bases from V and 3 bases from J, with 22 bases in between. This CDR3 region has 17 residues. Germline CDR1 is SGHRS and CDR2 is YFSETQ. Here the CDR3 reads CASSRPGSSSWKETQYF. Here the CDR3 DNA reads TGCGCCAGCAGCCGCCCCGGGTCCTCATCGTGGAAAGAGACCCAGTACTTC.

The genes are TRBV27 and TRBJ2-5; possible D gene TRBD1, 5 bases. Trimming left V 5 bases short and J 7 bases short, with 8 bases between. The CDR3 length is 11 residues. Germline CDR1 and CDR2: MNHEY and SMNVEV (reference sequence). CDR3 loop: CASSAQGTQYF. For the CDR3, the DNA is TGTGCCAGCAGTGCCCAGGGGACCCAGTACTTC.

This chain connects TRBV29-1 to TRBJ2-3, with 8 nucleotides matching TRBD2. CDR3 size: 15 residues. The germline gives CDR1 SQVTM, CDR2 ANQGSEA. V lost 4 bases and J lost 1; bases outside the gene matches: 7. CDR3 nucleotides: TGCAGCGTTGCGGGCGGGAGGAAGGGCACAGATACGCAGTATTTT. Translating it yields CSVAGGRKGTDTQYF.